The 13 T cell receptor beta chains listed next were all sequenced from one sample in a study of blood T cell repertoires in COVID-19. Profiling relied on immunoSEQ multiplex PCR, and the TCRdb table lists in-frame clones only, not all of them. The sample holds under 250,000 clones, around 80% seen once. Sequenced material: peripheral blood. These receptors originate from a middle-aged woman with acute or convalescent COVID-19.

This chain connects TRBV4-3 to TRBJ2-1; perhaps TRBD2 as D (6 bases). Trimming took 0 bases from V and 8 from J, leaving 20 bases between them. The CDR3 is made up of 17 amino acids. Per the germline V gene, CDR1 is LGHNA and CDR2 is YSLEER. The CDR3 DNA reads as TGCGCCAGCAGCCAAGATCGGAGGGATTTTTATCTCGATGAGCAGTTCTTC. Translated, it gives CASSQDRRDFYLDEQFF.

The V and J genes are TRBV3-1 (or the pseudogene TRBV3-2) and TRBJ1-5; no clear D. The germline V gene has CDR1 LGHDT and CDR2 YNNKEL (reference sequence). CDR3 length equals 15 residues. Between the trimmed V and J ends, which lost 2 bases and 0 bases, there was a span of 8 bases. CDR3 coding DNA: TGTGCCAGCAGCCAACAACCCGGTAGCAATCAGCCCCAGCATTTT. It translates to CASSQQPGSNQPQHF.

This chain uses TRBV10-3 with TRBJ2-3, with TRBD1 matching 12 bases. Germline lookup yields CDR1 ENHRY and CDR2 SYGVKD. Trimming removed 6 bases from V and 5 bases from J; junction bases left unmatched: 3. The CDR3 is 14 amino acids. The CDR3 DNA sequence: TGTGCCATCAGCGGGACAGGGGGCAGAGATACGCAGTATTTT. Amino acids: CAISGTGGRDTQYF.

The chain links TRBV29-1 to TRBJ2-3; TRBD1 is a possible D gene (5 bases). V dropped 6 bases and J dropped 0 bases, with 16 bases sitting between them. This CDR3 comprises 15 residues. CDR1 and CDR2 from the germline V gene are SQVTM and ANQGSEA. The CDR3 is CSVSRQTDSTDTQYF. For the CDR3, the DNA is TGCAGCGTCTCTCGACAGACTGATAGCACAGATACGCAGTATTTT.

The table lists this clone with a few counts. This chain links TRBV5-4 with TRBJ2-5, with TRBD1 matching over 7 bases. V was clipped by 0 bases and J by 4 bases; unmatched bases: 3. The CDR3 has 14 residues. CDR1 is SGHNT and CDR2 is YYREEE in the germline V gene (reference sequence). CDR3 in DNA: TGTGCCAGCAGCTTGGGGACAGGACTAGAGACCCAGTACTTC. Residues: CASSLGTGLETQYF.

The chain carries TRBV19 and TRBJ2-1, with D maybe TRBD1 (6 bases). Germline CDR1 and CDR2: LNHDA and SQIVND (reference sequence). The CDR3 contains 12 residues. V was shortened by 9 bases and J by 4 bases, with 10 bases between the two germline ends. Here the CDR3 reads CARRTAYNEQFF. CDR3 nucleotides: TGTGCCAGGAGGACAGCTTACAATGAGCAGTTCTTC.

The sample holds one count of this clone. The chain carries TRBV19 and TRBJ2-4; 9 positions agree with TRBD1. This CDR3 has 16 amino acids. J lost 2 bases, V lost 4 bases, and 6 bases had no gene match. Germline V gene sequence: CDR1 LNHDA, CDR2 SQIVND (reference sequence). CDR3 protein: CASSSRDRVSKNIQYF. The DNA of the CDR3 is TGTGCCAGTAGTAGCCGGGACAGGGTATCCAAAAACATTCAGTACTTC.

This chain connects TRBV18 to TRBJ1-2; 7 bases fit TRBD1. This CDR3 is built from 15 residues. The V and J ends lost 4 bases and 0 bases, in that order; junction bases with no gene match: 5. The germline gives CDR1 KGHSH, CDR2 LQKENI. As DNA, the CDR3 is TGTGCCAGCTCACTGGGACAGCTCCCTAACTATGGCTACACCTTC. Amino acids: CASSLGQLPNYGYTF. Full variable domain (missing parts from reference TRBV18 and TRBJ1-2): NAGVMQNPRHLVRRRGQEARLRCSPMKGHSHVYWYRQLPEEGLKFMVYLQKENIIDESGMPKERFSAEFPKEGPSILRIQQVVRGDSAAYFCASSLGQLPNYGYTFGSGTRLTVV.

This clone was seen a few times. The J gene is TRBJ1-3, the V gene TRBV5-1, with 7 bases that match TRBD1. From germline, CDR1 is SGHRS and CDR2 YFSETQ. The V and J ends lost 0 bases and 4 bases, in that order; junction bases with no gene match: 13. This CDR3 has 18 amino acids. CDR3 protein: CASSLAGIQGRGGNTIYF. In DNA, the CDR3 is TGCGCCAGCAGCTTGGCGGGAATACAGGGGCGAGGAGGAAACACCATATATTTT.

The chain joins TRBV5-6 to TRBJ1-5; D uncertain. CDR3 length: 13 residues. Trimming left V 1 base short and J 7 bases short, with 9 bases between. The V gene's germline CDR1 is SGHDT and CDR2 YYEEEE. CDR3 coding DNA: TGTGCCAGCAGCTTGTATCACGGGCAGCCCCAGCATTTT. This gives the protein CASSLYHGQPQHF.

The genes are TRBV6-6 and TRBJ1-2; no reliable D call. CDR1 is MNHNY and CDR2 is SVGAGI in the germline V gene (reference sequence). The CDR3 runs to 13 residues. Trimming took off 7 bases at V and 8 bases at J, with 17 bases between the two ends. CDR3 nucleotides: TGTGCCAGCACCCTCATCCCGGCGGGCGGCTACACCTTC. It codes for CASTLIPAGGYTF.

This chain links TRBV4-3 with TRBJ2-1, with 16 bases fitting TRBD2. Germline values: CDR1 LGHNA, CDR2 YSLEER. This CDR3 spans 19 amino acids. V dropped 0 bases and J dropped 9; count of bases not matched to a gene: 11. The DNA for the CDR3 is TGCGCCAGCAGCCAAGAATCTGGGACTAGCGGGAGGGGGGACTCTGAGCAGTTCTTC. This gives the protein CASSQESGTSGRGDSEQFF.

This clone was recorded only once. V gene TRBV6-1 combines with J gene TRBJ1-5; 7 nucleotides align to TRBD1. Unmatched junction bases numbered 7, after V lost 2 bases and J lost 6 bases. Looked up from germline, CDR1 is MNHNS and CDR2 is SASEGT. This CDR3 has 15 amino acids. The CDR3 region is CASSENPGGIQPQHF. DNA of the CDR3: TGTGCCAGCAGTGAAAACCCAGGGGGTATTCAGCCCCAGCATTTT.